The rows below give T cell receptor beta chains drawn from one sample of a study of cytomegalovirus exposure and HLA in healthy donors. Repertoires were generated with immunoSEQ multiplex PCR, while TCRdb's copy carries only in-frame clones and drops some. The data hold roughly 200,000 clones, with about 80% observed a single time. Sequencing was carried out using PBMCs. The receptors originated from a woman under 30 in good health and CMV-seropositive. The CDR3 runs from the conserved cysteine through the conserved F or W. Each record gives: J gene, V gene, clone size, CDR3 length, D gene, CDR3 DNA, CDR3 protein. A D gene is named only where the DNA matches it firmly. Size is omitted from some rows. Given values are once, few, many or a class for expanded clones.

TRBJ2-1	TRBV9	-	13	TRBD1	TGTGCCAGCGGGACAGGGCCGAATAGGGAGCAGTTCTTC	CASGTGPNREQFF
TRBJ1-5	TRBV15	-	15	TRBD1	TGTGCCACCAGCAGAGATATGGGACAGGGTCAGGCCCAGCATTTT	CATSRDMGQGQAQHF
TRBJ1-3	TRBV7-9	-	14	-	TGTGCCAGCAGCTCCCCGATCCTGGGCTACACCATATATTTT	CASSSPILGYTIYF
TRBJ1-2	TRBV6-1	-	15	-	TGTGCCAGCAGTGAGGCTTCTGGGCCCAACTATGGCTACACCTTC	CASSEASGPNYGYTF
TRBJ1-1	TRBV7-8	once	15	-	TGTGCCAGCAGCTTAGTCGCCAGCGTGAACACTGAAGCTTTCTTT	CASSLVASVNTEAFF
TRBJ1-1	TRBV7-2	-	14	TRBD1	TGTGCCAGCAGCGCAGGGACAGCCCCCACTGAAGCTTTCTTT	CASSAGTAPTEAFF
TRBJ1-2	TRBV4-1	-	15	TRBD1	TGCGCCAGCAGCCTAGGACAGGGGGCTTACTATGGCTACACCTTC	CASSLGQGAYYGYTF
TRBJ2-7	TRBV15	few	13	-	TGTGCCACCAGCAGGGCAGGTTCATACGAGCAGTACTTC	CATSRAGSYEQYF
TRBJ1-4	TRBV6-1	-	15	-	TGTGCCAGCAGTATACGACAGTCAACTAATGAAAAACTGTTTTTT	CASSIRQSTNEKLFF
TRBJ1-2	TRBV5-4	-	14	-	TGTGCCAGCAGCTTGGGGGGAGCTAACTATGGCTACACCTTC	CASSLGGANYGYTF
TRBJ1-1	TRBV9	-	16	TRBD1	TGTGCCAGCAGCGTGGTTACAGGGGCCGGGGGCACTGAAGCTTTCTTT	CASSVVTGAGGTEAFF
TRBJ2-3	TRBV4-3	-	15	-	TGCGCCAGCAGCCAAGTTTACGGTAGTTCAGATACGCAGTATTTT	CASSQVYGSSDTQYF
TRBJ1-1	TRBV6-5	once	13	-	TGTGCCAGCAGTTACTTGGCACCCCCTGAAGCTTTCTTT	CASSYLAPPEAFF
TRBJ2-3	TRBV5-1	-	17	TRBD2	TGCGCCAGCAGCCCAGGGACTAGCGGGGGGCCGACAGATACGCAGTATTTT	CASSPGTSGGPTDTQYF
TRBJ1-5	TRBV10-1	-	16	TRBD1	TGCGCCAGCAGGGGGACAGGACTTACGAGCAATCAGCCCCAGCATTTT	CASRGTGLTSNQPQHF
TRBJ2-1	TRBV11-2	-	14	TRBD2	TGTGCCAGCAGATCGGGACTAGCGGGCAATGAGCAGTTCTTC	CASRSGLAGNEQFF
TRBJ1-5	TRBV10-3	-	12	-	TGTGCCATCAGTGAGGGGGGGGAGCCCCAGCATTTT	CAISEGGEPQHF
TRBJ2-3	TRBV9	-	13	-	TGTGCCAGCAGCCCCTCACTTTCAGATACGCAGTATTTT	CASSPSLSDTQYF
TRBJ1-2	TRBV12-5	few	13	-	TGTGCTAGTGGTTCCTCGCGGGACGGATTATACACCTTC	CASGSSRDGLYTF
TRBJ2-3	TRBV27	-	16	TRBD1	TGTGCCAGCAGTGAGGGGGACAGGTCGGGACAGGATACGCAGTATTTT	CASSEGDRSGQDTQYF
TRBJ2-1	TRBV2	once	13	-	TGTGCCAGCTCCTTTAACTCCTACAATGAGCAGTTCTTC	CASSFNSYNEQFF
TRBJ2-7	TRBV13	-	14	-	TGTGCCAGCAGCCCAAGGCCCACTAGCTACGAGCAGTACTTC	CASSPRPTSYEQYF
TRBJ2-5	TRBV19	-	13	-	TGTGCCAGTAGTATATCCGCGGGGAGGTCCCAGTACTTC	CASSISAGRSQYF
TRBJ1-3	TRBV5-4	-	14	-	TGTGCCAGCAGCTTGCCGGGGGACGGAAACACCATATATTTT	CASSLPGDGNTIYF
TRBJ2-4	TRBV4-1	-	16	-	TGCGCCAGCAGCCAAGCGGGGTCAATAGCCAAAAACATTCAGTACTTC	CASSQAGSIAKNIQYF
TRBJ1-6	TRBV2	-	13	-	TGTGCCAGCAGTCAGGGAGGTAATTCACCCCTCCACTTT	CASSQGGNSPLHF
TRBJ2-5	TRBV10-3	-	13	-	TGTGCCACCTCGACGCGGGGAAAAGAGACCCAGTACTTC	CATSTRGKETQYF
TRBJ1-2	TRBV15	-	15	-	TGTGCCACCAGCAGAGTCCCAGGGCCGAAGGATGGCTACACCTTC	CATSRVPGPKDGYTF
TRBJ2-5	TRBV18	-	17	TRBD1	TGTGCCAGCTCACCACCGACCGGGACAGACATACAAGAGACCCAGTACTTC	CASSPPTGTDIQETQYF
TRBJ2-1	TRBV5-6	-	17	TRBD1	TGTGCCAGCAGCTTCCGGGTAGGGACAGGGGTTAGGGATGAGCAGTTCTTC	CASSFRVGTGVRDEQFF
TRBJ2-3	TRBV7-6	few	13	-	TGTGCCAGCAGCCCCGAGGTCGGGACTCAGCAGTATTTT	CASSPEVGTQQYF
TRBJ1-2	TRBV9	-	12	-	TGTGCCAGCAGCACCCGTGCAGGAGGCTACACCTTC	CASSTRAGGYTF
TRBJ2-1	TRBV11-3	few	15	-	TGTGCCAGCAGCCCCGGGGGGCAGCGTTCCAATGAGCAGTTCTTC	CASSPGGQRSNEQFF
TRBJ1-1	TRBV27	-	15	-	TGTGCCAGCAGTGCATCGACCCAGGCGCGCACTGAAGCTTTCTTT	CASSASTQARTEAFF
TRBJ2-1	TRBV27	once	15	-	TGTGCCAGCAGAACAGGGGGAGGGAGTGTTAATGAGCAGTTCTTC	CASRTGGGSVNEQFF
TRBJ2-2	TRBV6-1	once	13	-	TGTGCCAGCAGTGGACTGATCACCGGGGAGCTGTTTTTT	CASSGLITGELFF
TRBJ1-1	TRBV10-1	-	12	-	TGCGCCAGCAGTGAGGGGGGGAAGGAAGCTTTCTTT	CASSEGGKEAFF
TRBJ1-4	TRBV9	-	16	TRBD1	TGTGCCAGCAGCGTAGAAGTGGCAGGGGGCATCGAAAAACTGTTTTTT	CASSVEVAGGIEKLFF
TRBJ2-7	TRBV2	-	16	TRBD1	TGTGCCAGCAGTGCTGGTGTGGGACAGGAAGGCGAAGAGCAGTACTTC	CASSAGVGQEGEEQYF
TRBJ2-7	TRBV19	once	14	TRBD1	TGTGCCAGTAGTATAGAGGACAGGTTTTACGAGCAGTACTTC	CASSIEDRFYEQYF
TRBJ2-7	TRBV7-3	-	15	TRBD2	TGTGCCAGCAGCTTAAGTAGCGGGGGGCACTACGAGCAGTACTTC	CASSLSSGGHYEQYF
TRBJ1-1	TRBV6-5	-	15	-	TGTGCCAGCAGACCCGGGACGGGGGGATCCCCTGAAGCTTTCTTT	CASRPGTGGSPEAFF